Listed below are T cell receptor beta chains from one sample, sequenced in a study of T cells in Graves' hyperthyroidism and ophthalmopathy. From the multiplex PCR reads, TCRdb called clonotypes with MiXCR, one entry per CDR3 protein. The data contain about 350,000 distinct CDR3 sequences, about 20% of them seen just once; the ten biggest clones take up 3.7%. The specimen sequenced was blood. Receptor source: a woman aged 18-29 years with Graves' hyperthyroidism. The conserved cysteine and the conserved F or W are not part of the CDR3 here. D genes are given only for firm matches.

>NA|11|TRBV7-8
ASSHRVWDEQY
>NA|13|TRBV7-2
ASSLSDGRGTEAF
>TRBD1|15|TRBV13
ASSRGTGVDGDYGYT
>TRBD2|13|TRBV6-1
ASSELAGNTGELF
>TRBD1|12|TRBV5-1
ASSLIQGDQPQH
>TRBD2|13|TRBV28
ASRTGTSGQETQY
>TRBD1|13|TRBV5-1
ASSLGQGQGGEQY
>NA|15|TRBV4-1
ASSQNKGEAGANVLT
>NA|11|TRBV7-3
ASRSDSYTEAF
>NA|13|TRBV6-5
ASSYSTGPESEAF
>TRBD1|15|TRBV5-1
ASSSLPGQGTSYEQY
>NA|15|TRBV6-5
ASSSLRGTQSNQPQH
>NA|10|TRBV12-3/TRBV12-4
ASTIVSETQY
>TRBD1|16|TRBV4-1
ASSQGSGGVIAGNTIY
>NA|10|TRBV20-1
SASPPEETQY
>NA|10|TRBV30
AWTPGTGPQH
>NA|9|TRBV20-1
SATQNTEAF
>NA|14|TRBV5-6
ASSRPEGFPGNTIY
>NA|14|TRBV5-1
ASSLASRVLNTEAF
>NA|10|TRBV29-1
SVDRGNYGYT
>NA|13|TRBV12-3/TRBV12-4
ASSLRAMNTGELF
>TRBD1|13|TRBV20-1
SAGGTGGFLDEQY
>NA|13|TRBV6-5
ASSYVGGLSSPLH
>TRBD1|10|TRBV11-3
AGRTGGTEAF
>TRBD2|13|TRBV28
ASSYLAGVKETQY